The following is a T cell receptor beta chain sequence with its context. This clonotype was observed a handful of times. The antigen this receptor binds is unknown. Per-base qualities were not stored, and no clone one base away is much larger. Library preparation was by 5' RACE. TCRdb records Illumina HiSeq 2500 as the sequencer. A second PCR of about 6 to 11 cycles was run with a J-beta primer mix and a sample-barcoded 5' primer. Each TCR beta cDNA molecule received a unique molecular identifier from a template-switch 5' adaptor carrying 12 random nucleotides. Each sample yielded at least 2.5 million CDR3-containing paired-end reads. First-strand cDNA was synthesized from all RNA with the Mint cDNA synthesis kit, primed by a TRBC-specific oligonucleotide. All cDNA was treated with uracil-DNA glycosylase and then went through a first 18-cycle PCR with the universal primers M1SS and BC2_uni_R. The authors processed their data as follows. Normalization of each sample was performed by random selection of 1 million high-quality reads, each carrying a distinct molecular identifier. Instead of being binned into consensus sequences, reads with shared molecular identifiers were discarded. MiTCR, with a Q25 quality threshold and the strictest error-elimination algorithm, was used for CDR3 identification, clonotype clustering and error correction. Lower-bound total TCR beta diversity was estimated with a nonparametric unseen species model using Euler transformation. Through fastp at Q25 and MiXCR, TCRdb rebuilt clones from the public reads, retaining in-frame beta chains. All rows with the same CDR3 protein become a single entry with the most common DNA and genes. The V and J calls were determined by TCRdb, not by the authors. The sample yields hundreds of thousands of distinct CDR3 sequences; over 45% were counted once. Jointly, the top ten make up roughly 34% of the sample.

Donors were under 40 systemically healthy Caucasian individuals from Russia aged roughly 6 to 90 years. Approximately 9 milliliters of peripheral blood were collected from each donor into EDTA-treated Vacutainer tubes. Ficoll-Paque density-gradient centrifugation was used to isolate PBMCs, with at least 6.5 million obtained per sample. Total RNA was extracted from PBMCs with Trizol reagent, with at least 6 micrograms obtained per sample. For every donor, flow cytometry on a PBMC aliquot measured the percentage of naive CD45RAhigh/CD27high T cells. The V and J ends are trimmed by 1 base and 13 bases, leaving 17 bases between them. Measured from the cysteine to the phenylalanine, the CDR3 is 14 residues long. CDR3 DNA is the only sequence kept; it has 42 bases, read in frame from the first base. The germline V gene provides CDR1 LGHNA and CDR2 YSLEER. The sample is drawn from a study of blood T cells in healthy people across ages (dated by TCRdb to the mid-2010s). Turning to the overall study: In model experiments, template switching captured about one uniquely barcoded TCR beta cDNA molecule for every two T cells. To track age-related changes in TCR beta repertoire diversity, the study relied on deep sequencing normalized with unique cDNA molecular identifiers. The donors were divided into four age groups: young (average approximately 15 years), middle-aged (approximately 42), aged (62) and long-lived (nearly 85). To avoid experimental bias, donors of different ages were spread randomly across the sequencing lanes. The study analyzed two additional independent replicas of 1 million unique cDNA reads from the same blood draw for two donors, one aged 18 to 29 and one aged 80 or older. Points the paper makes about the study in general: Bulk unsorted PBMC profiling prevented conclusive comparison of naive and antigen-experienced compartments. Estimates of total diversity based on one million sequenced T cells were considered lower bounds and underestimates. Observed TCR beta diversity per million T cells fell roughly linearly with age, and a significant reduction was already apparent by age around 40. There was a strong correlation between observed TCR beta diversity and the percentage of naive T cells measured by flow cytometry. The long-lived group showed more naive CD4+ T cells, fewer expanded clones and increased TCR diversity than the aged group, suggesting age selection. Because donor CMV infection status was unknown, age-related changes in expanded clonotypes were potentially confounded.

This clonotype was obtained from a woman in her sixties or seventies in good health. The chain is assembled from TRBV4-3 and TRBJ2-1; a tentative D call is TRBD2 (5 bases match). The specimen sequenced was blood. The CDR3 amino acid sequence is: CASSQANSVARQFF. The nucleotides are TGCGCCAGCAGCCAAGCGAATAGCGTAGCAAGACAGTTCTTC.